The text below deals with one T cell receptor beta chain. Its target is unknown. With 10 bases removed from V and 0 bases from J, the gap between germline ends came to 13 bases. Germline loops: CDR1 MDHEN, CDR2 SYDVKM. The CDR3 extends over 14 amino acids. The sample is drawn from a study of cytomegalovirus exposure and HLA in healthy donors. Findings and limits, study-wide: Later analysis showed most CMV-associated TCR beta chains appearing HLA-restricted.

A multiplex PCR was run with 60 Vbeta primers and 13 Jbeta primers. TCRdb's copy holds only in-frame clones and misses some; the assay was immunoSEQ multiplex PCR. The sample consists of 300,000 or so clones, approximately 84% of them appearing once. The receptor was derived from a woman in her forties in good health and CMV-seropositive. Source material: PBMCs. The J gene is TRBJ1-3, the V gene TRBV28; D is perhaps TRBD1 (5 bases). Here the CDR3 reads CATSRAFSGNTIYF. In DNA, the CDR3 is TGTGCCACCAGCAGGGCCTTCTCTGGAAACACCATATATTTT.